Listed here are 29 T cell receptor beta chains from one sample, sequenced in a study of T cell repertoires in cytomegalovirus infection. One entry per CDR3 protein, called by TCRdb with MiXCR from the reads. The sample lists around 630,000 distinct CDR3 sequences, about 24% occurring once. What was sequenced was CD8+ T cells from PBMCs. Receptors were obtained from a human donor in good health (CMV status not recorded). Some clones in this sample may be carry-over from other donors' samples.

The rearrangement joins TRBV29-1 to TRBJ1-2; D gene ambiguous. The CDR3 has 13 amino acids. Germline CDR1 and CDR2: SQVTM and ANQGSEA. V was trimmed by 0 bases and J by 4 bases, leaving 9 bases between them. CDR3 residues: CSVEDPGFYGYTF. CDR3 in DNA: TGCAGCGTTGAAGACCCCGGGTTCTATGGCTACACCTTC.

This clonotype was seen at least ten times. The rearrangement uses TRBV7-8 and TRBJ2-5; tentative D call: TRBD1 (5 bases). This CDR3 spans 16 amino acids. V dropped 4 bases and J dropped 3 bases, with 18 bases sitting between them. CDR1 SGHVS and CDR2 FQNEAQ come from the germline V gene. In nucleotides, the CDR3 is TGTGCCAGCAGCTCTACCGCAGGGCGAGGTGAAGAGACCCAGTACTTC. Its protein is CASSSTAGRGEETQYF.

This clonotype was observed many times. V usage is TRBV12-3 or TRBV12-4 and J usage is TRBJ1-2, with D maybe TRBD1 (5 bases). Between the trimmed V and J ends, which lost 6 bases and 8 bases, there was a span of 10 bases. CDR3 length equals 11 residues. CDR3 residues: CASSRAYGYTF. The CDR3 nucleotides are TGTGCCAGCAGCAGGGCCTACGGCTACACCTTC.

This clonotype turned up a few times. CDR3 sequence: CSARPFLLGGNNEQFF. The CDR3 DNA reads as TGCAGTGCTAGACCCTTTCTTCTGGGCGGTAACAATGAGCAGTTCTTC. The chain combines TRBV20-1 with TRBJ2-1, with D unclear. V was shortened by 2 bases and J by 5 bases, with 19 bases between the two germline ends. Germline V gene data show CDR1 as DFQATT and CDR2 as SNEGSKA (reference sequence). The CDR3 sequence is 16 residues long.

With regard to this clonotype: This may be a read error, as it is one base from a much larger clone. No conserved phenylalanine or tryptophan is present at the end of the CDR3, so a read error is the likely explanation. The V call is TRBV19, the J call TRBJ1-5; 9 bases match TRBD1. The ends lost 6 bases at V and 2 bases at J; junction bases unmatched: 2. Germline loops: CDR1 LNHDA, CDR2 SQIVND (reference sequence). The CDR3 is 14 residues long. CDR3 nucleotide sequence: TGTGCCAGTAGCAGACAGGGGGGCAATCAGCCCCAGCATCTT. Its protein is CASSRQGGNQPQHL.

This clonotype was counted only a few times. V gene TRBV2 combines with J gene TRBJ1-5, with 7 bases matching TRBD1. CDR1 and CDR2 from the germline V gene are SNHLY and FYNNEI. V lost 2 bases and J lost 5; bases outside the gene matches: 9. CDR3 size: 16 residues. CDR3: CASSETGTEFYQPQHF. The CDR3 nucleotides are TGTGCCAGCAGTGAAACCGGGACAGAGTTTTATCAGCCCCAGCATTTT.

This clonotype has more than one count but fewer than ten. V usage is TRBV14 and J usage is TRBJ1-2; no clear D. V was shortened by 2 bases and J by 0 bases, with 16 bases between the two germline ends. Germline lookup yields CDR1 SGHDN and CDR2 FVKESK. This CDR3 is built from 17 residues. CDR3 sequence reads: CASSQIPLPTTNYGYTF. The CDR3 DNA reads TGTGCCAGCAGCCAAATTCCCCTTCCGACAACTAACTATGGCTACACCTTC.

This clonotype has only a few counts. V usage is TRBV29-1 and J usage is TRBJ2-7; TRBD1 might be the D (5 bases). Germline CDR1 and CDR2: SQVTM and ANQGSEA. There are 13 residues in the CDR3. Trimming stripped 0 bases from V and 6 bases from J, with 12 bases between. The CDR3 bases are TGCAGCGTTGAAGATGGATGGCAGGGCGAGCAGTACTTC. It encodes CSVEDGWQGEQYF.

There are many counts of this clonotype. CDR3 loop: CASSSIGGRGTEAFF. The CDR3 region has the DNA TGTGCCAGCAGCTCCATAGGGGGAAGGGGAACTGAAGCTTTCTTT. The chain links TRBV7-9 to TRBJ1-1; D is perhaps TRBD1 (6 bases). Germline V gene lookup returns CDR1 SEHNR and CDR2 FQNEAQ (reference sequence). V was cut by 4 bases and J by 5 bases, with 17 bases left in between. The length of the CDR3 is 15 residues.

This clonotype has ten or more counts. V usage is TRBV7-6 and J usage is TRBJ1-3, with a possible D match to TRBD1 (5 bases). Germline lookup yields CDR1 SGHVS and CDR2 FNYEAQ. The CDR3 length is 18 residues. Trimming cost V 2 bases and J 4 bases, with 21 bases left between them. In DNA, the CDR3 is TGTGCCAGCAGCTTAAGGGACTCGGGGGAAACGTTGGGAAACACCATATATTTT. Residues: CASSLRDSGETLGNTIYF.

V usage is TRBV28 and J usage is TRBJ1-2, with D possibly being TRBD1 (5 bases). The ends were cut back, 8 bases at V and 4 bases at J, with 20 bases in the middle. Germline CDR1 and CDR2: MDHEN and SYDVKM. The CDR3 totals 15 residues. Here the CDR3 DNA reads TGTGCCAGCGGCCTAAACCCGGCAGGGTTCTATGGCTACACCTTC. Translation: CASGLNPAGFYGYTF.

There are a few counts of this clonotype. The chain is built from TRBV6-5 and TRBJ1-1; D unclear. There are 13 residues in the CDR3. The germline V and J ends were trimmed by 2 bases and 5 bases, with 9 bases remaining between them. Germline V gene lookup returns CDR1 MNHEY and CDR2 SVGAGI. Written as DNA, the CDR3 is TGTGCCAGCAGTTACCGATCGTGGACTGAAGCTTTCTTT. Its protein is CASSYRSWTEAFF.

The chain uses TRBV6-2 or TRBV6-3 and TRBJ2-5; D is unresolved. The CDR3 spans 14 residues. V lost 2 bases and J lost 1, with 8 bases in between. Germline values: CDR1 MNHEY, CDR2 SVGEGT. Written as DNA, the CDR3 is TGTGCCAGCAGTTACCAGGAATTCCAAGAGACCCAGTACTTC. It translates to CASSYQEFQETQYF.

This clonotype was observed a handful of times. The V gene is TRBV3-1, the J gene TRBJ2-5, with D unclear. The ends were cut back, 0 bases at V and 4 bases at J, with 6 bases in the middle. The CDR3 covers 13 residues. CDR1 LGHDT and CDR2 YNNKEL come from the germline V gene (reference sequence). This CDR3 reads CASSQDVRETQYF. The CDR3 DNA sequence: TGTGCCAGCAGCCAAGATGTACGAGAGACCCAGTACTTC.

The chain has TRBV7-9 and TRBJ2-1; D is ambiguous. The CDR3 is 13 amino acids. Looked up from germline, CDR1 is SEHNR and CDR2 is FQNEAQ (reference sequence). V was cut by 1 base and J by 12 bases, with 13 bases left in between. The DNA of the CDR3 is TGTGCCAGCAGCTTAGTAGCCCCCCACATGCAGTTCTTC. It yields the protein CASSLVAPHMQFF.

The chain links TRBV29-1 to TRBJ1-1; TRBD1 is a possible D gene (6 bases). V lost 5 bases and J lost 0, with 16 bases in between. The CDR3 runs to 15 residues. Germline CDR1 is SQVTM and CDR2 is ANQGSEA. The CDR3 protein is CSVRQGRSMNTEAFF. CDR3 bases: TGCAGCGTTAGGCAGGGGAGGAGTATGAACACTGAAGCTTTCTTT.

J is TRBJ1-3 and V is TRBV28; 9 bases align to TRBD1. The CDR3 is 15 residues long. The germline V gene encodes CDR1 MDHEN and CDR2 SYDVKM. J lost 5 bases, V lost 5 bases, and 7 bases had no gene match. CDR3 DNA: TGTGCCAGCAGTGAGACAGGGGGTAGGAGAAACACCATATATTTT. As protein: CASSETGGRRNTIYF.

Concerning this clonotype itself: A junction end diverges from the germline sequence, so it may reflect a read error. The CDR3: CANSPGTVNTEAFF. CDR3 sequence (DNA): TGTGCCAACAGTCCCGGGACGGTGAACACTGAAGCTTTCTTT. This chain uses TRBV12-3 or TRBV12-4 with TRBJ1-1, with TRBD1 as a possible D gene (5 bases). The CDR3 spans 14 residues.

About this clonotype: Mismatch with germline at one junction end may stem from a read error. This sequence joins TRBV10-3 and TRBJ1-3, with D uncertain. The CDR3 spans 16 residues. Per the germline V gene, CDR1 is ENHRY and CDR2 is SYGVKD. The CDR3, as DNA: TGTGCCACCAGTGAGTCTTGGCAGCCCTCTGGAAACACCATATATTTT. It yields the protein CATSESWQPSGNTIYF.

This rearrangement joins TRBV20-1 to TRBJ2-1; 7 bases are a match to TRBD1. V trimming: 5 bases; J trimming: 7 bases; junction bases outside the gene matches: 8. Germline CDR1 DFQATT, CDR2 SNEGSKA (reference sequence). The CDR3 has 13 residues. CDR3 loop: CSADPDRLNEQFF. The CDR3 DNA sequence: TGCAGTGCTGACCCGGACAGGCTGAATGAGCAGTTCTTC.

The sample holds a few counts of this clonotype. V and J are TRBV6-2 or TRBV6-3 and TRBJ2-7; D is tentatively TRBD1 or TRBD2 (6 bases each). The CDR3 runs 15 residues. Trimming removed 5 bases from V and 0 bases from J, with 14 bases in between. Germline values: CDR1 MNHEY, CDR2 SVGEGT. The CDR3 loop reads CASSLRGQSSYEQYV. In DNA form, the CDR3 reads TGTGCCAGCAGTCTCCGGGGGCAAAGCTCCTACGAGCAGTACGTC.

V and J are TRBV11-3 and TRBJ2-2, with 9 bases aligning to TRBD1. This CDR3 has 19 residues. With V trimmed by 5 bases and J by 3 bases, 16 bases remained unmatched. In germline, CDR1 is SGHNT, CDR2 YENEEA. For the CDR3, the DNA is TGTGCCAGCAGCCCAGGGCGATACACAGGGGGCGCGTACACCGGGGAGCTGTTTTTT. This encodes CASSPGRYTGGAYTGELFF.

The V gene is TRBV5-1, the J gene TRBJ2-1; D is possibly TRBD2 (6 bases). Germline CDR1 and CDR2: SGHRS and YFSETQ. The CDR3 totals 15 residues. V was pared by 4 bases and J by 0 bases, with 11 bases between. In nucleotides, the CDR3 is TGCGCCAGCAGCCCGGGGGACGTCTCCTACAATGAGCAGTTCTTC. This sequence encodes CASSPGDVSYNEQFF.

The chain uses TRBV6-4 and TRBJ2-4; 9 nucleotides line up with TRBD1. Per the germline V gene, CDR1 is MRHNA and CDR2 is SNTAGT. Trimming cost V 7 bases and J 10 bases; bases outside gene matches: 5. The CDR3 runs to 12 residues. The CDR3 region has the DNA TGTGCCAGCAAGGGACAGGGAGATATTCAGTACTTC. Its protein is CASKGQGDIQYF.

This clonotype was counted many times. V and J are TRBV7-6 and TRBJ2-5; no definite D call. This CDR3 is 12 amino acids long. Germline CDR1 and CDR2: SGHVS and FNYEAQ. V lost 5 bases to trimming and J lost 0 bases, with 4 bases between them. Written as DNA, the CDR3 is TGTGCCAGCAGCGAGTACCAAGAGACCCAGTACTTC. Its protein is CASSEYQETQYF.

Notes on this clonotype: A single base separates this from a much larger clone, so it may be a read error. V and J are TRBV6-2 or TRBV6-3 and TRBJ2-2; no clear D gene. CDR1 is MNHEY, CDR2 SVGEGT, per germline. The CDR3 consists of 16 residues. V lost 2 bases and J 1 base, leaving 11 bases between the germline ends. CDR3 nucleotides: TGTGCCAGCAGTTACCTGACGTTCGTGAACACCGGGGAGCTGTTTTTT. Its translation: CASSYLTFVNTGELFF.

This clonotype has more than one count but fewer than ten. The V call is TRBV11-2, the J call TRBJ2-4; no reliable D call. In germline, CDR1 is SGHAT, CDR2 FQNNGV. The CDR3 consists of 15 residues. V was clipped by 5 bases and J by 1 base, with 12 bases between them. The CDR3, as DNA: TGTGCCAGCAGCCTCCGAAGTGCGGCCAAAAACATTCAGTACTTC. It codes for CASSLRSAAKNIQYF.

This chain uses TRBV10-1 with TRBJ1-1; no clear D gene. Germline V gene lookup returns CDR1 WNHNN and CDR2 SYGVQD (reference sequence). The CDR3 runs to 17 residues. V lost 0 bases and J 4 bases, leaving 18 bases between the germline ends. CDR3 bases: TGCGCCAGCAGTGAGTCGGAGACTCCGGGGTCGATCACTGAAGCTTTCTTT. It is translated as CASSESETPGSITEAFF.

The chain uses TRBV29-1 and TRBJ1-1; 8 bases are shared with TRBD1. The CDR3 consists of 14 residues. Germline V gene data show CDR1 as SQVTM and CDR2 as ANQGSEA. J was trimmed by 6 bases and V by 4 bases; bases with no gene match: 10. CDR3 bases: TGCAGCGTTGTAAGCGGACAGGGACTTGCTGAAGCTTTCTTT. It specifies CSVVSGQGLAEAFF.